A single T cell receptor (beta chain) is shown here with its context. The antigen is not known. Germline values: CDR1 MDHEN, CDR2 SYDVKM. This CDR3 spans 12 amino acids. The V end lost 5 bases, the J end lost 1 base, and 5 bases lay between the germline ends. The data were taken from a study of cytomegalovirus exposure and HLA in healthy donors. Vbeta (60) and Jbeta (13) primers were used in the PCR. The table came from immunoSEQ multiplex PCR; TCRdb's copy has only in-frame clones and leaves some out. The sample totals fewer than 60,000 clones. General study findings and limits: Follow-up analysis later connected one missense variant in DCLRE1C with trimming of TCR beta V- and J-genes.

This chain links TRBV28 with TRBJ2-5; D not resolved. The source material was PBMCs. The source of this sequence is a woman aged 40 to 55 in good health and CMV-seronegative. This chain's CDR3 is CASSIGQETQYF. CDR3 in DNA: TGTGCCAGCAGTATCGGCCAAGAGACCCAGTACTTC.